This TCR beta chain was documented in a study of blood T cell repertoires in COVID-19. Study-wide context: From the United States, Italy and Spain came samples of acute and convalescent COVID-19. T cells, B-cell-depleted T cells, or PBMCs supplied cDNA or gDNA.

Trimming stripped 3 bases from V and 3 bases from J, with 3 bases between. The CDR3 runs 11 residues. CDR1 is ENHRY and CDR2 is SYGVKD in the germline V gene. In the original workflow: Reference gene primer amplification gave nucleated cell count estimates. Measured with immunoSEQ multiplex PCR; TCRdb has only the in-frame clones, and not every one. The DNA was the basis for D and trimming; V, J and clone size are from that table. There are more than 35,000 clones in the sample; approximately 83% occur only once, and roughly 45% lies in the top ten. This chain connects TRBV10-3 to TRBJ2-7; D unresolved. The sample consisted of peripheral blood. The TCR sequence derives from a woman aged 80 or older with acute or convalescent COVID-19. Written as DNA, the CDR3 is TGTGCCATCAGTGACCTCTACGAGCAGTACTTC. This sequence encodes CAISDLYEQYF.